This T cell receptor (beta chain) comes out of a study of regulatory T cells in long-lasting Graves disease. Study conclusions and caveats: TRBV28, TRBJ1-2 and TRBJ2-5 were favored in persistent disease. Small sample size may have lowered accuracy.

The time point was: persistent/refractory GD, antithyroid drugs over 5 years with positive TRAb. PBMC RNA served as the TCR library source. In each case, Graves' disease was diagnosed per American Thyroid Association guidelines. Xi'an, China, was home to the endocrinology department that provided patients. The CDR3 loop spans 13 amino acids. V lost 3 bases to trimming and J lost 10 bases, with 13 bases between them. Relying on iRepertoire HTBI primers and Arm-PCR of CDR3 regions, the team built TCR beta libraries. TCRdb reprocessed the multiplex PCR reads with MiXCR, giving one entry per CDR3 protein. The table has approximately 440,000 distinct CDR3 sequences, 20% to 25% seen once. In regard to this clonotype: Its cognate antigen is unknown.

The chain links TRBV12-3 or TRBV12-4 to TRBJ2-1; perhaps TRBD2 as D (6 bases). The source of this sequence is a female donor with Graves disease. The sample here was peripheral blood mononuclear cells (PBMCs), taken when the disease was refractory, from a patient treated with antithyroid drugs. The CDR3: CASSLRGEGEQFF. CDR3 nucleotide sequence: TGTGCCAGCAGTTTGCGGGGAGAGGGGGAGCAGTTCTTC.